This TCR beta chain was recorded in a study of T cell responses to AZD1222 COVID-19 vaccine. Study conclusions and caveats: In a largely white British group with more females than males, clonal diversity was possibly underestimated. Within unmutated variant regions lay the reported targets of nearly half of spike-specific TCRs. Among those given AZD1222, only five or six were seropositive at baseline. Rises in breadth and depth of Spike-specific TCRs came after two AZD1222 doses.

Comments on this clone: Antigen unknown.

Trimming took 7 bases from V and 2 from J, leaving 23 bases between them. The CDR3 runs to 17 residues. Germline-derived CDR1 and CDR2 are KGHDR and SFDVKD. TCRdb keeps only in-frame clones here, not all; method: immunoSEQ multiplex PCR. This sample has fewer than 150,000 clones, with 90% found just once. The source of this sequence is an adult in good health. The chain uses TRBV24-1 and TRBJ2-7; D is perhaps TRBD1 (6 bases). Specimen: peripheral blood, collected on day 0 of AZD1222 vaccination. The DNA for the CDR3 is TGTGCCACCAGGCGATTAGTGGAGTGGCAGGGGACCTACGAGCAGTACTTC. Protein: CATRRLVEWQGTYEQYF.